These 30 T cell receptor beta chains originate from one sample sequenced in a study of blood T cell repertoires in COVID-19. Here immunoSEQ multiplex PCR was the method, and the copy in TCRdb shows in-frame clones only, minus some. This table holds roughly 110,000 clones, 84% found once. Sequences were obtained from peripheral blood. Receptors were obtained from a human donor in a cohort sampled during active COVID-19.

The rearrangement uses TRBV5-4 and TRBJ2-7; the match to TRBD1 covers 12 bases. V lost 4 bases to trimming and J lost 4 bases; unmatched junction nucleotides: 6. Germline-derived CDR1 and CDR2 are SGHNT and YYREEE (reference sequence). The CDR3 sequence is 15 residues long. The CDR3 DNA is TGTGCCAGCAGCCAGGGACAGGGGGCGATGTACGAGCAGTACTTC. Translation: CASSQGQGAMYEQYF.

The rearrangement joins TRBV6-4 to TRBJ2-3, with D perhaps TRBD2 (6 bases). Trimming left V 4 bases short and J 5 bases short, with 10 bases between. Germline V CDR1 and CDR2: MRHNA, SNTAGT. The CDR3 length is 13 residues. The CDR3 nucleotides are TGTGCCAGCAGTGGCCTCGGGGGAGATACGCAGTATTTT. Its protein product is CASSGLGGDTQYF.

In nucleotides, the CDR3 is TGTGCCAGCAGTTTAAGTACAGCTTATGGCTACACCTTC. Its translation: CASSLSTAYGYTF. This chain uses TRBV28 with TRBJ1-2; D is ambiguous. The germline V gene encodes CDR1 MDHEN and CDR2 SYDVKM. Trimming took off 2 bases at V and 5 bases at J, with 9 bases between the two ends. This CDR3 has 13 residues.

The chain recombines TRBV6-5 with TRBJ1-4; 10 bases map to TRBD1. The CDR3 totals 15 residues. CDR1 and CDR2 (germline): MNHEY, SVGAGI. The V gene end was trimmed by 4 bases and the J gene end by 8 bases; junction bases not matched to a gene: 7. DNA of the CDR3: TGTGCCAGCAGTTTCCGACAGGGGGCTTGGGAAAAACTGTTTTTT. It encodes CASSFRQGAWEKLFF.

The chain links TRBV6-2 or TRBV6-3 to TRBJ2-7, with a tentative D call TRBD1 (6 bases). Germline V lookup: CDR1 MNHEY, CDR2 SVGEGT. Trimming took 4 bases from V and 6 from J, leaving 16 bases between them. The CDR3 loop spans 14 amino acids. The CDR3 reads CASSLGHPPPEQYV. For the CDR3, the DNA is TGTGCCAGCAGTTTGGGACACCCGCCGCCCGAGCAGTACGTC.

The chain has TRBV13 and TRBJ2-7, with D possibly being TRBD1 (7 bases). Germline lookup yields CDR1 PRHDT and CDR2 FYEKMQ (reference sequence). This CDR3 has 14 amino acids. V was cut by 5 bases and J by 3 bases, with 14 bases left in between. Here the CDR3 reads CASSVRGVVYEQYF. The CDR3 DNA reads as TGTGCCAGCAGCGTCAGGGGGGTGGTCTACGAGCAGTACTTC.

J is TRBJ2-3 and V is TRBV24-1, with 10 nucleotides matching TRBD2. Germline CDR1 reads KGHDR; CDR2 reads SFDVKD. J gave up 0 bases and V 6 bases, and 11 bases lay outside the gene matches. The CDR3 sequence is 18 residues long. In DNA, the CDR3 is TGTGCCACCAGTTCCTTAGCGGGAGGCCGGGAGAGCACAGATACGCAGTATTTT. This sequence encodes CATSSLAGGRESTDTQYF.

This clone was observed a single time. The gene calls are TRBV6-4 and TRBJ2-7, with 12 bases aligning to TRBD2. CDR1 and CDR2 from the germline V gene are MRHNA and SNTAGT. V lost 2 bases to trimming and J lost 12 bases; unmatched junction nucleotides: 8. The CDR3 runs to 14 residues. CDR3 nucleotides: TGTGCCAGCAGTGACGGCCGACTAGCGGGAGCGATGTACGTC. This codes for CASSDGRLAGAMYV.

V gene TRBV2 combines with J gene TRBJ2-2; maybe TRBD2 (6 bases). CDR1 and CDR2 (germline): SNHLY, FYNNEI. This CDR3 is built from 16 residues. The V gene lost 6 bases and the J gene lost 7 bases, with 21 bases spanning the gap. CDR3 residues: CASRLWTIGSVGELFF. The CDR3 coding sequence is TGTGCCAGCAGGCTCTGGACTATTGGTTCAGTCGGGGAGCTGTTTTTT. The full variable domain, its missing parts supplied by reference TRBV2 and TRBJ2-2, is EPEVTQTPSHQVTQMGQEVILRCVPISNHLYFYWYRQILGQKVEFLVSFYNNEISEKSEIFDDQFSVERPDGSNFTLKIRSTKLEDSAMYFCASRLWTIGSVGELFFGEGSRLTVL.

The chain carries TRBV2 and TRBJ1-1, with D possibly TRBD1 on 6 matching bases. Germline CDR1 SNHLY, CDR2 FYNNEI. V was cut by 2 bases and J by 1 base, with 11 bases left in between. The CDR3 sequence is 15 residues long. The CDR3, as DNA: TGTGCCAGCAGTGAACAGGGGTTAGGGAACACTGAAGCTTTCTTT. It encodes CASSEQGLGNTEAFF.

The chain employs TRBV18 and TRBJ2-7; TRBD1 matches at 11 bases. CDR3 size: 14 residues. The junction had 3 bases not matched to a gene; V was cut back by 6 bases and J by 2 bases. The germline V gene has CDR1 KGHSH and CDR2 LQKENI. The CDR3 sequence: CASSAGQGAYEQYV. The CDR3 DNA is TGTGCCAGCTCCGCGGGACAGGGGGCCTACGAGCAGTACGTC.

The rearrangement uses TRBV14 and TRBJ1-2; 8 nucleotides align to TRBD1. Germline values: CDR1 SGHDN, CDR2 FVKESK. The junction had 11 bases not matched to a gene; V was cut back by 4 bases and J by 1 base. CDR3 length: 17 amino acids. In nucleotides, the CDR3 is TGTGCCAGCAGCCCCCGGGACAGGATCCTCCATAACTATGGCTACACCTTC. Encoded protein: CASSPRDRILHNYGYTF.

This clone appeared a single time. The V and J genes are TRBV3-1 (or the pseudogene TRBV3-2) and TRBJ1-1; D uncertain. The V end lost 2 bases, the J end lost 1 base, and 8 bases lay between the germline ends. Germline loops: CDR1 LGHDT, CDR2 YNNKEL (reference sequence). This CDR3 has 14 amino acids. As DNA, the CDR3 is TGTGCCAGCAGCCAATTCCACGGGAACACTGAAGCTTTCTTT. Its translation: CASSQFHGNTEAFF.

The chain joins TRBV19 to TRBJ2-1, with 10 positions matching TRBD2. Unmatched junction bases numbered 12, after V lost 6 bases and J lost 4 bases. This CDR3 has 17 residues. The germline V gene has CDR1 LNHDA and CDR2 SQIVND (reference sequence). In DNA form, the CDR3 reads TGTGCCAGTAGGAATAGCGGGAGGTTTATATCTTACAATGAGCAGTTCTTC. Amino acids: CASRNSGRFISYNEQFF.

The rearrangement joins TRBV5-1 to TRBJ1-2; 9 bases are a match to TRBD1. The CDR3 has 14 amino acids. Germline V gene lookup returns CDR1 SGHRS and CDR2 YFSETQ. J lost 7 bases, V lost 2 bases, and 6 bases had no gene match. CDR3 residues: CASSLRTGDSGYTF. The CDR3 bases are TGCGCCAGCAGCTTACGGACAGGGGATTCTGGCTACACCTTC.

This rearrangement joins TRBV7-2 to TRBJ1-1; D possibly corresponds to TRBD1 (5 bases). The germline V gene has CDR1 SGHTA and CDR2 FQGNSA. V was clipped by 5 bases and J by 3 bases, with 16 bases between them. This CDR3 has 15 amino acids. DNA for the CDR3: TGTGCCAGCAGCCCAAGAGCATGGGGGGACACTGAAGCTTTCTTT. This codes for CASSPRAWGDTEAFF. Full variable domain (missing parts from reference TRBV7-2 and TRBJ1-1): GAGVSQSPSNKVTEKGKDVELRCDPISGHTALYWYRQSLGQGLEFLIYFQGNSAPDKSGLPSDRFSAERTGGSVSTLTIQRTQQEDSAVYLCASSPRAWGDTEAFFGQGTRLTVV.

This clone was observed once. V gene TRBV18 combines with J gene TRBJ1-1; no reliable D call. Trimming removed 6 bases at V and 5 bases at J, with 10 bases between. Germline assignment: CDR1 KGHSH and CDR2 LQKENI. This CDR3 has 12 residues. For the CDR3, the DNA is TGTGCCAGCTCCCGCGAGTGGACTGAAGCTTTCTTT. Translation gives CASSREWTEAFF.

The V call is TRBV28, the J call TRBJ1-2; tentative D call: TRBD1 (5 bases). The V end was cut by 5 bases, the J end by 1 base, with 20 bases between. The CDR3 length is 17 residues. Germline CDR1 reads MDHEN; CDR2 reads SYDVKM. The CDR3 coding sequence is TGTGCCAGCAGTCCCCTGGAGGGGTCAGAGATTAACTATGGCTACACCTTC. It codes for CASSPLEGSEINYGYTF.

The chain uses TRBV3-1 (or the pseudogene TRBV3-2) and TRBJ1-1, with 9 bases fitting TRBD1. Germline CDR1 and CDR2: LGHDT and YNNKEL (reference sequence). This CDR3 has 14 amino acids. The V and J ends lost 4 bases and 3 bases, in that order; junction bases with no gene match: 3. CDR3 sequence: CASSPGQGYTEAFF. In nucleotides, the CDR3 is TGTGCCAGCAGCCCCGGACAGGGGTACACTGAAGCTTTCTTT.

The chain links TRBV29-1 to TRBJ2-5; TRBD1 might be the D (6 bases). The CDR3 covers 14 residues. V was trimmed by 4 bases and J by 2 bases, leaving 14 bases between them. Germline CDR1 and CDR2: SQVTM and ANQGSEA. CDR3 sequence: CSVADRNLQETQYF. For the CDR3, the DNA is TGCAGCGTTGCCGACAGGAATCTTCAAGAGACCCAGTACTTC. Drawing the rest from reference TRBV29-1 and TRBJ2-5, the complete variable domain is SAVISQKPSRDICQRGTSLTIQCQVDSQVTMMFWYRQQPGQSLTLIATANQGSEATYESGFVIDKFPISRPNLTFSTLTVSNMSPEDSSIYLCSVADRNLQETQYFGPGTRLLVL.

This chain joins TRBV2 and TRBJ2-3, with 7 bases aligning to TRBD2. Trimming removed 3 bases from V and 0 bases from J; junction bases left unmatched: 3. The germline V gene encodes CDR1 SNHLY and CDR2 FYNNEI. This CDR3 contains 15 residues. CDR3: CASSEASGSTDTQYF. CDR3 coding DNA: TGTGCCAGCAGTGAGGCTAGCGGCAGCACAGATACGCAGTATTTT.

The chain employs TRBV7-2 and TRBJ2-1; 12 nucleotides match TRBD2. V dropped 2 bases and J dropped 13; count of bases not matched to a gene: 9. Germline V gene data show CDR1 as SGHTA and CDR2 as FQGNSA. CDR3 length: 15 residues. CDR3 amino acids: CASSLSLAGGGVQFF. The CDR3 DNA follows: TGTGCCAGCAGCTTATCACTAGCGGGAGGTGGGGTACAGTTCTTC.

The DNA for the CDR3 is TGTGCCAGCAGCATACTAAGGGGGTTCTATGGCTACACCTTC. It codes for CASSILRGFYGYTF. The V call is TRBV7-8, the J call TRBJ1-2; D is perhaps TRBD1 (6 bases). The CDR3 length is 14 residues. V was clipped by 5 bases and J by 4 bases, with 14 bases between them. The germline V gene encodes CDR1 SGHVS and CDR2 FQNEAQ.

This chain joins TRBV12-5 and TRBJ2-1; 9 nucleotides line up with TRBD2. Looked up from germline, CDR1 is LGHNT and CDR2 is FRNRAP. V lost 7 bases to trimming and J lost 1 base; unmatched junction nucleotides: 11. The CDR3 sequence is 17 residues long. The CDR3 reads CASAVTSSGSSYNEQFF. The CDR3, as DNA: TGTGCTAGTGCCGTGACCAGTAGCGGGAGTTCCTACAATGAGCAGTTCTTC.

The V call is TRBV6-5, the J call TRBJ1-1, with D unclear. The CDR3 is made up of 12 amino acids. The germline V and J ends were trimmed by 5 bases and 10 bases, with 14 bases remaining between them. In germline, CDR1 is MNHEY, CDR2 SVGAGI. The CDR3 nucleotides are TGTGCCAGCAGTCCCACTAAAGCTGGAGCTTTCTTT. It specifies CASSPTKAGAFF.

The chain employs TRBV28 and TRBJ1-4; the D gene is possibly TRBD1 (5 bases). Trimming stripped 2 bases from V and 11 bases from J, with 18 bases between. Germline V CDR1 and CDR2: MDHEN, SYDVKM. The CDR3 totals 15 residues. CDR3 bases: TGTGCCAGCAGTTTAAGGGACGGCAATCGGGGGAAACTGTTTTTT. It yields the protein CASSLRDGNRGKLFF.

Only a few counts were recorded for this clone. The CDR3 protein is CASSSRRLEETQYF. CDR3 in DNA: TGTGCCAGCTCATCTCGGAGATTAGAAGAGACCCAGTACTTC. V usage is TRBV18 and J usage is TRBJ2-5; D is undetermined. Between the trimmed V and J ends, which lost 5 bases and 3 bases, there was a span of 13 bases. This CDR3 is built from 14 residues. Germline CDR1 is KGHSH and CDR2 is LQKENI.

The rearrangement uses TRBV4-2 and TRBJ2-2, with a tentative D call TRBD2 (5 bases). CDR1 is LGHNA and CDR2 is YNFKEQ in the germline V gene. This CDR3 contains 18 residues. The ends were cut back, 1 base at V and 0 bases at J, with 15 bases in the middle. CDR3 DNA sequence: TGTGCCAGCAGCCAAGCCGGAGCGGTTTTCGCGAACACCGGGGAGCTGTTTTTT. Translating gives CASSQAGAVFANTGELFF.

V is TRBV2 and J is TRBJ1-2; TRBD1 agrees at 10 bases. Losses at the gene ends were 6 bases for V and 4 bases for J; bases not matched to a gene: 8. The CDR3 has 15 residues. Per germline, CDR1 SNHLY and CDR2 FYNNEI. CDR3 amino acids: CASRAGTGVVYGYTF. CDR3 coding DNA: TGTGCCAGCAGAGCCGGGACAGGGGTTGTCTATGGCTACACCTTC.

The chain couples TRBV6-4 to TRBJ2-7; D uncertain. Between the trimmed V and J ends, which lost 6 bases and 1 base, there was a span of 13 bases. The germline gives CDR1 MRHNA, CDR2 SNTAGT. The CDR3 has 14 residues. This CDR3 reads CASRAPTKSYEQYV. As DNA, the CDR3 is TGTGCCAGCAGGGCCCCGACAAAATCCTACGAGCAGTACGTC.